This TCR beta chain was sequenced during a study of blood T cell repertoires in COVID-19. Study-level information: COVID-19 samples collected from the United States, Italy and Spain covered acute and convalescent phases. Sample material is recorded as cDNA or gDNA derived from T cells, B-cell-depleted T cells, or PBMCs.

The germline gives CDR1 LGHNA, CDR2 YNFKEQ. The CDR3 runs to 18 residues. V was clipped by 4 bases and J by 0 bases; unmatched bases: 11. In the original workflow: Reference gene primer amplification gave nucleated cell count estimates. Sequencing was performed with immunoSEQ multiplex PCR; in TCRdb, only in-frame clones are kept and a portion is missing. The V and J calls and clone size are taken from that table; D and trimming were inferred from the DNA. Among fewer than 450,000 clones listed, 80% to 95% were seen once. The chain employs TRBV4-2 and TRBJ2-3, with 9 positions matching TRBD2. The sequenced sample consisted of PBMCs or T cells enriched from blood (not recorded which). This sequence was found in a man aged 18 to 29 who had recovered from COVID-19. As DNA, the CDR3 is TGTGCCAGCAGCCTAAGAACAGCGACTAGCGGTAGCACAGATACGCAGTATTTT. It yields the protein CASSLRTATSGSTDTQYF.